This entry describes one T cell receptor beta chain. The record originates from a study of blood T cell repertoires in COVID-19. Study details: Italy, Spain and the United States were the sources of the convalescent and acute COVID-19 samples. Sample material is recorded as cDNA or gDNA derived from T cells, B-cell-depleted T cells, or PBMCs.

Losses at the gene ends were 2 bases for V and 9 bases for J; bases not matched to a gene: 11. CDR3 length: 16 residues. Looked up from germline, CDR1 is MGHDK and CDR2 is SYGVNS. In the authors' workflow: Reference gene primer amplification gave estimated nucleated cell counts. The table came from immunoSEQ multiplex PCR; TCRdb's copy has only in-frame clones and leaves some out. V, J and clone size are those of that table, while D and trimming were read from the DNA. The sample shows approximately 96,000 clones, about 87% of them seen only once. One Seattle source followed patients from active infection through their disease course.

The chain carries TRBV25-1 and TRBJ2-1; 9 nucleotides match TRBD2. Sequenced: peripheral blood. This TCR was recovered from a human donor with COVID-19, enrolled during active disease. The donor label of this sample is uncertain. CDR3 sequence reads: CASSEKGGGALPEQFF. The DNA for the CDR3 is TGTGCCAGCAGTGAAAAGGGCGGGGGGGCCCTTCCTGAGCAGTTCTTC.